This T cell receptor beta chain was sequenced for a study of blood T cell repertoires in COVID-19. About the study: Researchers got acute and convalescent COVID-19 samples from the United States, Italy and Spain.

As handled by the study authors: Reference gene primer amplification in the assay estimated nucleated cell counts. This table comes from immunoSEQ multiplex PCR, and its TCRdb copy is limited to in-frame clones, with some not included. That table supplies the V and J calls and clone size; D and trimming were determined from the DNA. The sample has over 120,000 clones, 80% to 85% seen once. V was pared by 5 bases and J by 0 bases, with 15 bases between. CDR1 is SGHNT and CDR2 is YYREEE in the germline V gene (reference sequence). The CDR3 extends over 15 amino acids. The gene calls are TRBV5-4 and TRBJ2-7; D not certain. Material: peripheral blood. This sequence was found in an older woman with acute or convalescent COVID-19. CDR3 region: CASRDKTQGSYEQYF. CDR3 sequence (DNA): TGTGCCAGCAGGGATAAGACTCAAGGCTCCTACGAGCAGTACTTC.